These 10 T cell receptor beta chains originate from one sample sequenced in a study of OX40 agonist ivuxolimab in advanced cancers. Libraries were prepared by immunoSEQ multiplex PCR; TCRdb keeps only in-frame clonotypes and omits some of them. The data contain approximately 82,000 clones, 88% of them singletons. The sample in question was CD4+ or CD8+ T cells sorted from blood, obtained in a trial of the OX40 agonist ivuxolimab. Every receptor here comes from an adult with an advanced solid tumor such as melanoma, head and neck, liver or kidney cancer.

V gene TRBV10-2 combines with J gene TRBJ1-1, with a tentative D call TRBD1 (5 bases). CDR1 WSHSY and CDR2 SAAADI come from the germline V gene. Trimming removed 2 bases at V and 11 bases at J, with 18 bases between. This CDR3 has 14 residues. The CDR3 is CASSERGRRERAFF. The CDR3 nucleotides are TGCGCCAGCAGTGAGAGGGGACGGCGAGAAAGGGCTTTCTTT.

The V gene is TRBV5-1, the J gene TRBJ2-2; D is ambiguous. This CDR3 region has 14 residues. Trimming stripped 0 bases from V and 4 bases from J, with 7 bases between. Germline-derived CDR1 and CDR2 are SGHRS and YFSETQ. The DNA for the CDR3 is TGCGCCAGCAGCTTGGTCGACACCACCGGGGAGCTGTTTTTT. Its translation: CASSLVDTTGELFF.

The chain couples TRBV2 to TRBJ2-1, with D hard to call. CDR1 SNHLY and CDR2 FYNNEI come from the germline V gene. The ends were cut back, 3 bases at V and 6 bases at J, with 18 bases in the middle. CDR3 length: 16 residues. In nucleotides, the CDR3 is TGTGCCAGCAGTGACCCGTGGCTAGAGCAAGCCAATGAGCAGTTCTTC. It yields the protein CASSDPWLEQANEQFF.

In its sample, this clone was seen a few times. The chain is built from TRBV7-3 and TRBJ2-2; D not certain. Looked up from germline, CDR1 is SGHTA and CDR2 is FQGTGA. This CDR3 has 15 amino acids. Between the trimmed V and J ends, which lost 7 bases and 0 bases, there was a span of 12 bases. Here the CDR3 DNA reads TGTGCCAGCACTAAGGGAATTCCGAACACCGGGGAGCTGTTTTTT. Amino acids: CASTKGIPNTGELFF. The variable domain in full, with the rest retrieved from reference TRBV7-3 and TRBJ2-2, is GAGVSQTPSNKVTEKGKYVELRCDPISGHTALYWYRQSLGQGPEFLIYFQGTGAADDSGLPNDRFFAVRPEGSVSTLKIQRTERGDSAVYLCASTKGIPNTGELFFGEGSRLTVL.

This chain connects TRBV19 to TRBJ1-1; D may be TRBD1 (6 bases). Between the trimmed V and J ends, which lost 5 bases and 2 bases, there was a span of 12 bases. The CDR3 runs to 14 residues. CDR1 is LNHDA, CDR2 SQIVND, per germline (reference sequence). CDR3 amino acids: CASSSGQSNTEAFF. In DNA, the CDR3 is TGTGCCAGTAGTTCTGGACAGTCAAACACTGAAGCTTTCTTT.

Regarding this clone: This sample includes further DNA sequences coding for the same CDR3. J is TRBJ2-5 and V is TRBV9, with 7 nucleotides matching TRBD1. Per the germline V gene, CDR1 is SGDLS and CDR2 is YYNGEE. The CDR3 is 13 residues long. V gave up 5 bases and J gave up 5 bases; unmatched junction bases: 6. CDR3 in DNA: TGTGCCAGCAGTCCAACAGGGGTGGAGACCCAGTACTTC. This gives the protein CASSPTGVETQYF.

The chain carries TRBV28 and TRBJ2-1; 13 bases match TRBD2. The CDR3 runs 17 residues. V lost 3 bases, J lost 3 bases, and 5 bases stayed unmatched. CDR1 is MDHEN and CDR2 is SYDVKM in the germline V gene. CDR3 residues: CASSFRLAGGFYNEQFF. CDR3 in DNA: TGTGCCAGCAGTTTCAGACTAGCGGGAGGTTTCTACAATGAGCAGTTCTTC.

The chain couples TRBV5-1 to TRBJ2-1, with D perhaps TRBD2 (5 bases). Germline CDR1 and CDR2: SGHRS and YFSETQ. The length of the CDR3 is 14 residues. The ends were cut back, 7 bases at V and 9 bases at J, with 20 bases in the middle. As DNA, the CDR3 is TGCGCCAGCTCTTCGGGAAAATCGGTGGGTGAGCAGTTCTTC. Encoded protein: CASSSGKSVGEQFF.

This rearrangement joins TRBV19 to TRBJ1-5; D is unclear. The germline CDR1 and CDR2 sequences are LNHDA and SQIVND (reference sequence). The CDR3 is 15 amino acids. V was clipped by 10 bases and J by 4 bases, with 20 bases between them. CDR3 DNA: TGTGCCACCAATTCTCGGGGTGGAACGAATCAGCCCCAGCATTTT. This encodes CATNSRGGTNQPQHF.

This clone was counted a single time. V usage is TRBV7-2 and J usage is TRBJ2-7; D is uncertain. This CDR3 is 15 amino acids long. From germline, CDR1 is SGHTA and CDR2 FQGNSA. V lost 2 bases and J lost 0, with 11 bases in between. The CDR3 nucleotides are TGTGCCAGCAGCTTATCGGGTCTGAGCTCCTACGAGCAGTACTTC. Its translation is CASSLSGLSSYEQYF. The full variable domain, with the rest looked up from reference TRBV7-2 and TRBJ2-7, is GAGVSQSPSNKVTEKGKDVELRCDPISGHTALYWYRQSLGQGLEFLIYFQGNSAPDKSGLPSDRFSAERTGGSVSTLTIQRTQQEDSAVYLCASSLSGLSSYEQYFGPGTRLTVT.